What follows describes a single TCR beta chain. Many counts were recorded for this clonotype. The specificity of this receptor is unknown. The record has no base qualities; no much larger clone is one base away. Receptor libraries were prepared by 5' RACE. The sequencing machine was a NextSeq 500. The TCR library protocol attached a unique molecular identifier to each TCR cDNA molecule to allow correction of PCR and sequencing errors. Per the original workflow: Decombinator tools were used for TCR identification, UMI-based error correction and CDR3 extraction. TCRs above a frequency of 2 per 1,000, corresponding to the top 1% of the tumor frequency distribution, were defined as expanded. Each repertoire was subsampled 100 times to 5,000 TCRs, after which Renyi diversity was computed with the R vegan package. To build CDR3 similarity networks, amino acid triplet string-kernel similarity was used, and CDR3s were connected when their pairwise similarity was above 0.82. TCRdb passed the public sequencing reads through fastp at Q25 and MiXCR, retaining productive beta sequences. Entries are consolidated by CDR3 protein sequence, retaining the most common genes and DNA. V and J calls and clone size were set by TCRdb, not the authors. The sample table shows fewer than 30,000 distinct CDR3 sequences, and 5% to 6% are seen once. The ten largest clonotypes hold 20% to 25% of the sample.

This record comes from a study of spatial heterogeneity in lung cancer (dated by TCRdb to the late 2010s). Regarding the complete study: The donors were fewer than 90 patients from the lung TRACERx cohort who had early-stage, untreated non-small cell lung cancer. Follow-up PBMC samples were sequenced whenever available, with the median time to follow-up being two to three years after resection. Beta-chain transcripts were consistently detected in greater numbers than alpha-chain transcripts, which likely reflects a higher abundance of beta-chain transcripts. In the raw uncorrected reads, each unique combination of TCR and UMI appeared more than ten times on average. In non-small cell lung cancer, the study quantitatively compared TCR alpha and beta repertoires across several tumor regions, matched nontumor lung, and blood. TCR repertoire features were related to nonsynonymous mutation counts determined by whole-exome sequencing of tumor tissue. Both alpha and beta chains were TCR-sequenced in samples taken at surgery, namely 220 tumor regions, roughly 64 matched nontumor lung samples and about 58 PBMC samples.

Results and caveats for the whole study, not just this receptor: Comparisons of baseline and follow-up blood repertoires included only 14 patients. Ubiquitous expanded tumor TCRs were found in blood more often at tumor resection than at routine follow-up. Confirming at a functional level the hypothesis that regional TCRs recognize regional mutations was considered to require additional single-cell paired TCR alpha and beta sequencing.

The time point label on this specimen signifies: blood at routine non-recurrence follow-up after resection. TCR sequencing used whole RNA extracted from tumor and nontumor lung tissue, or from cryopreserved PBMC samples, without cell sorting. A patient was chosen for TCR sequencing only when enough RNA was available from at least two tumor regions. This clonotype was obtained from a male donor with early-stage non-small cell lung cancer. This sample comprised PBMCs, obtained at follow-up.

The nucleotides read TGTGCCAGCTGTATGGCGTCCCGGGGCGAGCAGTACTTC. Its coded protein is CASCMASRGEQYF. The V and J segments used are TRBV2 and TRBJ2-7; TRBD2 is a weak D gene call, 5 bases matching. Based on the germline V gene, the CDR1 and CDR2 sequences are SNHLY and FYNNEI. The CDR3 holds 13 amino acids from the cysteine to the phenylalanine. Just CDR3 DNA is preserved here, 39 bases in frame from base 1. A distance of 17 bases separates the germline ends of V and J, which lose 8 bases and 6 bases respectively.